These 25 T cell receptor beta chains were sequenced from one sample in a study of T cell repertoires in cytomegalovirus infection. Their specific antigens are unknown. TCRdb fed the reads into MiXCR, producing one record per CDR3 protein. The table shows fewer than 650,000 distinct CDR3 sequences, with over 35% occurring only once. Material: cultured PBMCs, obtained from culture after CMV antigen stimulation. The receptors were gathered from a human donor in good health (CMV status not recorded). Some clones in this sample may be carry-over from other donors' samples.

This clonotype came up a few times. This chain joins TRBV6-1 and TRBJ1-2; D remains unclear. Trimming took 1 base from V and 2 from J, leaving 11 bases between them. In germline, CDR1 is MNHNS, CDR2 SASEGT. The CDR3 spans 15 residues. The CDR3 DNA sequence: TGTGCCAGCAGTGAAGGTCTCTTCTCAAACTATGGCTACACCTTC. As protein: CASSEGLFSNYGYTF.

The V and J genes are TRBV7-2 and TRBJ1-4; the match to TRBD1 covers 10 bases. This CDR3 has 15 amino acids. J gave up 5 bases and V 5 bases, and 5 bases lay outside the gene matches. The germline V gene encodes CDR1 SGHTA and CDR2 FQGNSA. The CDR3 loop reads CASSLLGQGNEKLFF. CDR3 nucleotides: TGTGCCAGCAGCCTTTTGGGACAGGGGAATGAAAAACTGTTTTTT.

V usage is TRBV4-2 and J usage is TRBJ2-3; 14 bases map to TRBD2. J lost 1 base, V lost 3 bases, and 12 bases had no gene match. The germline V gene encodes CDR1 LGHNA and CDR2 YNFKEQ. This CDR3 has 20 residues. The CDR3: CASSQGLAGDYGRGTDTQYF. The CDR3 nucleotides read TGTGCCAGCAGCCAGGGACTAGCGGGGGATTACGGAAGGGGCACAGATACGCAGTATTTT.

The rearrangement joins TRBV12-3 or TRBV12-4 to TRBJ2-2, with D unresolved. This CDR3 is 12 amino acids long. Trimming removed 3 bases at V and 7 bases at J, with 6 bases between. The CDR3 DNA follows: TGTGCCAGCAGTTTCGACGGCGGGGAGCTGTTTTTT. It encodes CASSFDGGELFF.

The genes are TRBV6-1 and TRBJ1-5, with a weak D call TRBD1 (5 bases). V was shortened by 1 base and J by 6 bases, with 16 bases between the two germline ends. Per the germline V gene, CDR1 is MNHNS and CDR2 is SASEGT. The length of the CDR3 is 16 residues. As DNA, the CDR3 is TGTGCCAGCAGTGAAGATGGGGGGGGGAGCGGTCAGCCCCAGCATTTT. Its protein product is CASSEDGGGSGQPQHF.

The chain joins TRBV11-2 to TRBJ2-1; no clear D. With 6 bases removed from V and 5 bases from J, the gap between germline ends came to 17 bases. CDR1 SGHAT and CDR2 FQNNGV come from the germline V gene. This CDR3 has 15 residues. CDR3 in DNA: TGTGCCAGCAGTTCCTTTTCCTGGTTGGACAATGAGCAGTTCTTC. Its protein product is CASSSFSWLDNEQFF.

This sequence joins TRBV2 and TRBJ2-1; no clear D. Germline CDR1 reads SNHLY; CDR2 reads FYNNEI. Trimming pared 3 bases from V and 0 bases from J, leaving 3 bases between. The CDR3 totals 13 residues. In nucleotides, the CDR3 is TGTGCCAGCAGTGACATCTCCTACAATGAGCAGTTCTTC. Translation: CASSDISYNEQFF.

The CDR3: CASSSSTGLLAKNIQYF. The CDR3 bases are TGTGCCAGCAGCTCCTCAACAGGACTACTAGCCAAAAACATTCAGTACTTC. This chain joins TRBV11-2 and TRBJ2-4; TRBD2 might be the D (6 bases). CDR1 and CDR2 (germline): SGHAT, FQNNGV. CDR3 length: 17 amino acids. V lost 4 bases and J 0 bases, leaving 16 bases between the germline ends.

In its sample, this clonotype was seen a few times. In DNA form, the CDR3 reads TGCGCCAGCAGCCCGGACAGGGATGAGATGTTCTTC. Translated, it gives CASSPDRDEMFF. The J gene is TRBJ2-1, the V gene TRBV4-1, with 8 positions matching TRBD1. Germline CDR1 MGHRA, CDR2 YSYEKL. J gave up 15 bases and V 4 bases, and 8 bases lay outside the gene matches. This CDR3 spans 12 amino acids.

The chain has TRBV6-2 or TRBV6-3 and TRBJ1-1; no clear D gene. From germline, CDR1 is MNHEY and CDR2 SVGEGT. Deletions cut 0 bases from V and 6 bases from J, with 11 bases between. This CDR3 region has 14 residues. In DNA, the CDR3 is TGTGCCAGCAGTTACTCAGGCGGGGTTCCTGAAGCTTTCTTT. Residues: CASSYSGGVPEAFF.

This clonotype appeared a few times. The chain is built from TRBV7-2 and TRBJ2-1; TRBD2 matches 9 bases. CDR3 length: 15 residues. Trimming at V came to 3 bases and at J to 5 bases, leaving 5 bases not matched to a gene. The germline V gene encodes CDR1 SGHTA and CDR2 FQGNSA. The CDR3 protein is CASSLRLAGNNEQFF. The CDR3 DNA reads TGTGCCAGCAGCTTGAGGCTAGCGGGAAACAATGAGCAGTTCTTC. Full variable domain (remainder filled in from reference TRBV7-2 and TRBJ2-1): GAGVSQSPSNKVTEKGKDVELRCDPISGHTALYWYRQSLGQGLEFLIYFQGNSAPDKSGLPSDRFSAERTGGSVSTLTIQRTQQEDSAVYLCASSLRLAGNNEQFFGPGTRLTVL.

This rearrangement joins TRBV20-1 to TRBJ2-7; D gene uncertain. The CDR3 length is 13 residues. Germline values: CDR1 DFQATT, CDR2 SNEGSKA (reference sequence). V was shortened by 1 base and J by 4 bases, with 11 bases between the two germline ends. The CDR3 region has the DNA TGCAGTGCTAGAGGAGGCTATAAGTACGAGCAGTACTTC. Protein product: CSARGGYKYEQYF.

This chain connects TRBV11-2 to TRBJ1-1, with TRBD1 matching over 7 bases. Germline V gene sequence: CDR1 SGHAT, CDR2 FQNNGV. This CDR3 contains 16 residues. J lost 0 bases, V lost 5 bases, and 9 bases had no gene match. The CDR3 region is CASSPGDRPMNTEAFF. The CDR3 DNA reads as TGTGCCAGCAGCCCCGGGGACAGACCCATGAACACTGAAGCTTTCTTT.

In its sample, this clonotype was seen a few times. The chain uses TRBV4-3 and TRBJ2-7; 7 nucleotides agree with TRBD1. Germline trimming cut 3 bases from V and 2 bases from J; bases unmatched to any gene: 10. The length of the CDR3 is 16 residues. Germline CDR1 and CDR2: LGHNA and YSLEER. Written as DNA, the CDR3 is TGCGCCAGCAGCCAGGAATATACTACAGGGGCCTACGAGCAGTACTTC. Translating gives CASSQEYTTGAYEQYF.

This rearrangement joins TRBV2 to TRBJ2-2; D is undetermined. The germline gives CDR1 SNHLY, CDR2 FYNNEI. The CDR3 is 16 residues long. Trimming shortened V by 3 bases and J by 0 bases, and 11 bases separated the two germline ends. CDR3 DNA: TGTGCCAGCAGTGAGCCCGGTTCTGCGAACACCGGGGAGCTGTTTTTT. This codes for CASSEPGSANTGELFF.

This clonotype turned up a few times. In DNA form, the CDR3 reads TGTGCCAGCAGCTTAATAGTAGCGGGGGGGTATGTGAAAGTTACAGATACGCAGTATTTT. It yields the protein CASSLIVAGGYVKVTDTQYF. The V and J genes are TRBV7-6 and TRBJ2-3, with 11 nucleotides matching TRBD2. CDR3 size: 20 residues. The ends lost 2 bases at V and 3 bases at J; junction bases unmatched: 16. From germline, CDR1 is SGHVS and CDR2 FNYEAQ.

This sequence joins TRBV20-1 and TRBJ2-7; TRBD2 might be the D (6 bases). Germline values: CDR1 DFQATT, CDR2 SNEGSKA (reference sequence). The V and J ends lost 3 bases and 3 bases respectively, with 9 bases between them. The CDR3 is 12 residues long. The CDR3 DNA is TGCAGTGCTAGTGGGGAGGTCTACGAGCAGTACTTC. This gives the protein CSASGEVYEQYF.

The table lists this clonotype with a few counts. In DNA form, the CDR3 reads TGTGCCAGTAGTACCGCACCCGCAGGGGGGTCTCCCATTTATGGCTACACCTTC. This gives the protein CASSTAPAGGSPIYGYTF. The V call is TRBV19, the J call TRBJ1-2; TRBD1 agrees at 7 bases. J lost 5 bases, V lost 4 bases, and 19 bases had no gene match. The germline V gene has CDR1 LNHDA and CDR2 SQIVND (reference sequence). The CDR3 totals 18 residues.

V usage is TRBV12-3 or TRBV12-4 and J usage is TRBJ2-4; D might be TRBD1 (5 bases). CDR3 length: 14 amino acids. V was pared by 6 bases and J by 8 bases, with 17 bases between. The CDR3 loop reads CASSLGLTWDIQYF. The CDR3 DNA is TGTGCCAGCAGCTTGGGGCTCACATGGGACATTCAGTACTTC.

The chain has TRBV19 and TRBJ1-6; D not certain. The CDR3 consists of 15 residues. Trimming removed 9 bases at V and 5 bases at J, with 17 bases between. Germline loops: CDR1 LNHDA, CDR2 SQIVND (reference sequence). CDR3 bases: TGTGCCAGCAACAGCTACGGGCAGGATAATTCACCCCTCCACTTT. Its translation is CASNSYGQDNSPLHF.

A few counts support this clonotype. This CDR3 reads CASSPGTSGLNIQYF. CDR3 nucleotide sequence: TGTGCCAGCAGCCCCGGGACTAGCGGATTAAACATTCAGTACTTC. V usage is TRBV12-3 or TRBV12-4 and J usage is TRBJ2-4; 11 positions agree with TRBD2. This CDR3 has 15 residues. The V and J ends lost 6 bases and 6 bases, in that order; junction bases with no gene match: 7.

The rearrangement joins TRBV10-3 to TRBJ2-7, with 11 bases aligning to TRBD1. CDR1 is ENHRY, CDR2 SYGVKD, per germline. The CDR3 spans 21 residues. The ends lost 10 bases at V and 4 bases at J; junction bases unmatched: 30. CDR3 in amino acids: CATSDSAGKTGTGGSVYEQYF. CDR3 bases: TGTGCCACTTCGGACAGTGCGGGGAAAACGGGGACAGGGGGTTCGGTTTACGAGCAGTACTTC.

V and J are TRBV10-3 and TRBJ1-5; tentatively, D is TRBD1 (6 bases). The ends were cut back, 4 bases at V and 5 bases at J, with 6 bases in the middle. The germline V gene has CDR1 ENHRY and CDR2 SYGVKD. The CDR3 length is 12 residues. CDR3 coding DNA: TGTGCCATCAGTGGGACAGATCAGCCCCAGCATTTT. Its protein is CAISGTDQPQHF.

This clonotype was recorded a few times. The V call is TRBV7-2, the J call TRBJ2-2; D assignment may be TRBD1 or TRBD2 (6 bases each). There are 16 residues in the CDR3. The V and J ends lost 5 bases and 5 bases respectively, with 18 bases between them. Germline-derived CDR1 and CDR2 are SGHTA and FQGNSA. The CDR3 spells CASSRVGGGSTGELFF. CDR3 in DNA: TGTGCCAGCAGCCGGGTCGGAGGGGGGTCAACCGGGGAGCTGTTTTTT.

V gene TRBV6-1 combines with J gene TRBJ1-2; a weak D match, TRBD1 (5 bases). The CDR3 extends over 14 amino acids. Germline V gives CDR1 MNHNS, CDR2 SASEGT. The V gene lost 0 bases and the J gene lost 8 bases, with 13 bases spanning the gap. CDR3 coding DNA: TGTGCCAGCAGTGAAGCGACGGGGGTCGGGGGCTACACCTTC. Amino acids: CASSEATGVGGYTF.